A selection of T cell receptor beta chains follows, all from one sample in a study of response to subunit inactivated influenza vaccine. MiXCR, run by TCRdb on the RT-PCR reads, gives a single entry per CDR3 protein. The table shows approximately 230,000 distinct CDR3 sequences, with 10% to 15% occurring only once. The material was non-naive T cells sorted from PBMCs, obtained around 15 days before vaccination. Receptors were obtained from a man aged 45-65 years who received an inactivated influenza vaccine. Both conserved end residues are part of each CDR3. A D gene is named only where the DNA matches it firmly. Clone size, where shown, is once, few, many, or a class for clones that have expanded.

j_gene	d_gene	v_gene	abundance	CDR3nt	CDR3aa
TRBJ2-2	-	TRBV7-3	-	TGTGCCAGCAGCTTAAGCGCAGTCGCCGGGGAGCTGTTTTTT	CASSLSAVAGELFF
TRBJ2-7	TRBD2	TRBV20-1	many	TGCAGTGCCGCCTCTAGCGGGAGTTGGGAGCAGTACTTC	CSAASSGSWEQYF
TRBJ1-1	-	TRBV20-1	-	TGCAGTGCTAGAGATTTAAGGTACACTGAAGCTTTCTTT	CSARDLRYTEAFF
TRBJ2-1	TRBD2	TRBV6-1	few	TGTGCCAGCAGTATGAGGGCGGGAGTAAACAATGAGCAGTTCTTC	CASSMRAGVNNEQFF
TRBJ2-3	TRBD2	TRBV20-1	-	TGCAGTGCCACTAGCGGGGTGTGGACAGATACGCAGTATTTT	CSATSGVWTDTQYF
TRBJ2-3	TRBD2	TRBV20-1	-	TGCAGTGCTAGCCCACTAGCGGGGATCACAGATACGCAGTATTTT	CSASPLAGITDTQYF
TRBJ1-1	-	TRBV20-1	-	TGCAGTGCTACCAACACAGGGACTGAAGCTTTCTTT	CSATNTGTEAFF
TRBJ2-5	-	TRBV5-1	-	TGCGCCAGCAGCTTGAGCATCCAAGAGACCCAGTACTTC	CASSLSIQETQYF
TRBJ2-2	TRBD2	TRBV6-2/TRBV6-3	few	TGTGCCAGCAAACCGGGACTAGCGGGAGCCGGGGAGCTGTTTTTT	CASKPGLAGAGELFF
TRBJ1-2	-	TRBV28	few	TGTGCCAGCAGTTTAATTGATCCGCGACAGCCCTCCTACTATGGCTACACCTTC	CASSLIDPRQPSYYGYTF
TRBJ2-1	TRBD2	TRBV7-6	-	TGTGCCAGCAGCTTTAGATCTAGCGGGATTTACAATGAGCAGTTCTTC	CASSFRSSGIYNEQFF
TRBJ2-5	TRBD1	TRBV20-1	few	TGCAGTGCTAGTATGACAGGGGATAGAGAGACCCAGTACTTC	CSASMTGDRETQYF
TRBJ2-3	-	TRBV5-1	-	TGCGCCAGCAGCTTGGGAAGCCACCAAGATACGCAGTATTTT	CASSLGSHQDTQYF
TRBJ1-2	-	TRBV12-3/TRBV12-4	-	TGTGCCAGCAGTTTGAGGTTATTATACGGCTACACCTTC	CASSLRLLYGYTF
TRBJ1-6	-	TRBV20-1	-	TGCAGTGCTGCAACGAATTCACCCCTCCACTTT	CSAATNSPLHF
TRBJ2-3	TRBD2	TRBV3-1	-	TGTGCCAGCCTGAAGCGGGGGGGCGGAGATACGCAGTATTTT	CASLKRGGGDTQYF
TRBJ2-5	-	TRBV20-1	-	TGCAGTGCTAGAGATGCGGGCCCGACACAAGAGACCCAGTACTTC	CSARDAGPTQETQYF
TRBJ1-6	-	TRBV7-2	few	TGTGCCAGCAGCTTAGGTTTTAATTCACCCCTCCACTTT	CASSLGFNSPLHF
TRBJ2-2	TRBD1	TRBV28	many	TGTGCCAGCAGTCAACCCCCGGACAGGGCAGGGGAGCTGTTTTTT	CASSQPPDRAGELFF
TRBJ2-7	-	TRBV7-2	many	TGTGCCAGCAGCTTAGTTGGATACGAGCAGTACTTC	CASSLVGYEQYF
TRBJ2-1	TRBD2	TRBV28	few	TGTGCCAGCAGCACCATCGGAGCGGGGAACTACAATGAGCAGTTCTTC	CASSTIGAGNYNEQFF
TRBJ1-1	-	TRBV6-6	-	TGTGCCAGCACGGTTGCGAACACTGAAGCTTTCTTT	CASTVANTEAFF
TRBJ1-1	-	TRBV12-3/TRBV12-4	-	TGTGCCAGTGCAGAGGATTTTAACACTGAAGCTTTCTTT	CASAEDFNTEAFF
TRBJ1-2	TRBD1	TRBV27	-	TGTGCCAGCAGCGAGCTCGGACAGGGACGTGGCTACACCTTC	CASSELGQGRGYTF
TRBJ2-2	TRBD2	TRBV20-1	-	TGCTGTGCTAGAGAGGGGGGACTAGCGGGAGACACCGGGGAGCTGTTTTTT	CCAREGGLAGDTGELFF
TRBJ2-7	TRBD1	TRBV6-2/TRBV6-3	-	TGTGCCAGCAACCAGCATGGGACAGCCTACGAGCAGTACTTC	CASNQHGTAYEQYF
TRBJ2-3	-	TRBV24-1	many	TGTGCCACCAGCTCTATGGGGGCGAGCACAGATACGCAGTATTTT	CATSSMGASTDTQYF
TRBJ2-2	-	TRBV4-1	few	TGCGCCAGCAGCCAATTTGACGGGGAGCTGTTTTTT	CASSQFDGELFF
TRBJ2-6	-	TRBV6-2/TRBV6-3	few	TGTGCCAGCAGTCGGACGTCTGGGGCCAACGTCCTGACTTTC	CASSRTSGANVLTF
TRBJ2-5	TRBD1	TRBV24-1	-	TGTGCCACCAGTGATTGGGGGACAGCAAAAAAAGAGACCCAGTACTTC	CATSDWGTAKKETQYF
TRBJ1-4	-	TRBV7-8	few	TGTGCCAGCAGCACACCCCCTAGAGGGAGGGATGAAAAACTGTTTTTT	CASSTPPRGRDEKLFF
TRBJ2-2	TRBD2	TRBV27	few	TGTGCCAGCAGTTCCCCTGGACTAGGTCCGAACACCGGGGAGCTGTTTTTT	CASSSPGLGPNTGELFF
TRBJ1-2	-	TRBV5-1	-	TGCGCCAGCAGCTTGGTGTCGGGAGAGTCCTATGGCTACACCTTC	CASSLVSGESYGYTF
TRBJ2-5	-	TRBV24-1	few	TGTGCCACCAGTAGGGGACAATACCAAGAGACCCAGTACTTC	CATSRGQYQETQYF
TRBJ2-7	TRBD2	TRBV5-1	few	TGCGCCAGCAGCTCCGGACTAGGTGACGAGCAGTACTTC	CASSSGLGDEQYF
TRBJ2-2	TRBD1	TRBV20-1	-	TGCAGTGCCACCGGGACAGGGGGCGCCTGGGACACCGGGGAGCTGTTTTTT	CSATGTGGAWDTGELFF
TRBJ2-5	-	TRBV7-3	many	TGTGCCAGCAGCTTGACCGGGACTTACCAAGAGACCCAGTACTTC	CASSLTGTYQETQYF
TRBJ2-2	TRBD2	TRBV6-1	few	TGTGCCAGCGGACGGAGGCTAGCGGGCCCCACCGGGGAGCTGTTTTTT	CASGRRLAGPTGELFF
TRBJ1-5	TRBD1	TRBV6-1	few	TGTGCCAGCAGTGAATCGGACAGGGGGAATCAGCCCCAGCATTTT	CASSESDRGNQPQHF
TRBJ1-6	-	TRBV19	few	TGTGCCAGTAGTATAGAGCGGTATTCACCCCTCCACTTT	CASSIERYSPLHF
TRBJ1-4	-	TRBV9	many	TGTGCCAGCAGCGTAGGAACTAATGAAAAACTGTTTTTT	CASSVGTNEKLFF
TRBJ2-1	TRBD2	TRBV29-1	few	TGCAGCGTTCCTCGGGAGGTCCTCTACAATGAGCAGTTCTTC	CSVPREVLYNEQFF